This TCR beta chain is drawn from a study of response to subunit inactivated influenza vaccine. Using its own MiXCR run on the RT-PCR reads, TCRdb lists one record per CDR3 protein. This sample yields roughly 650,000 distinct CDR3 sequences, of which roughly 14% are seen a single time; approximately 10% belongs to the top ten. This clonotype was seen repeatedly, ten times or more. Germline trimming cut 4 bases from V and 5 bases from J; bases unmatched to any gene: 3. The CDR3 is 15 amino acids. From germline, CDR1 is SGHRS and CDR2 YFSETQ. The material sequenced was PBMCs from blood, taken approximately 12 days after vaccination. The chain combines TRBV5-1 with TRBJ2-1, with 13 bases matching TRBD2. The receptor was isolated from a man in his forties or fifties who received an inactivated influenza vaccine. CDR3 sequence: CASSHGTSGNNEQFF. The CDR3 bases are TGCGCCAGCAGCCACGGGACTAGCGGGAACAATGAGCAGTTCTTC.